This T cell receptor beta chain comes out of a study of T cells in localized non-small cell lung cancer. Only in-frame clones appear in the TCRdb table, and some are missing; sequencing was by immunoSEQ multiplex PCR. The sample includes around 50,000 clones, roughly 90% of them seen just once. Regarding the study as a whole: Because researchers sequenced only one region of the tumor, heterogeneity is still possible.

As concerns this clone: What it recognizes is unknown.

The CDR3 is made up of 11 amino acids. CDR1 and CDR2 (germline): MNHNY, SVGAGI (reference sequence). V was clipped by 2 bases and J by 6 bases, with 4 bases between them. Sequenced material: peripheral blood, taken before any cancer treatment. The chain joins TRBV6-6 to TRBJ1-2; D unclear. This sequence was found in a woman aged 35 to 70 with stage I lung adenocarcinoma. The CDR3 is CASSYRDGYTF. In DNA, the CDR3 is TGTGCCAGCAGTTACAGGGATGGCTACACCTTC.